Sequencing of this T cell receptor (beta chain) was carried out in a study of tumor-infiltrating lymphocytes in primary liver carcinoma. Study in general: The study reported T1-T3 N0M0 tumors spanning 4.2 to 10 cm.

From approximately 20-30 mg of unsorted bulk tissue, DNA and RNA were co-extracted together. Germline V gene lookup returns CDR1 MNHNS and CDR2 SASEGT. The CDR3 contains 16 residues. Study-level points and caveats: Significantly greater top-250-clone fractions characterized tumors relative to blood (p = 0.039).

A constant-region primer served to make TCR beta cDNA from around 500 ng total RNA. Three nested multiplex PCR rounds of slightly modified ARM-PCR generated TCR beta libraries. Two initial PCR rounds of 10 to 11 cycles each paired TRBV1-TRBV30 forward primers with a C-beta reverse primer. TCRdb redid the calling of the multiplex PCR reads with MiXCR, one entry per CDR3 protein. This table has some 87,000 distinct CDR3 sequences, approximately 68% appearing once. In the case of this clonotype: Its specificity is not known. This likely comes from a read error, as the CDR3 has no conserved phenylalanine or tryptophan at its end.

The clonotype was recovered from a man between 40 and 49 years old with primary liver carcinoma and hepatitis B virus infection. The sample was tumor-adjacent normal liver tissue. V gene TRBV6-1 combines with J gene TRBJ2-3, with TRBD2 matching over 7 bases. This CDR3 is CANSRLAGLTTDTQYY. The CDR3, as DNA: TGTGCCAACAGTCGATTAGCGGGTTTAACCACAGATACGCAGTATTAT.